This TCR beta chain comes out of a study of T cell repertoires in cytomegalovirus infection. Whole-study findings and limits: There were HLA-C-restricted CMV-specific TCR beta clonotypes dominating the ex vivo response.

The length of the CDR3 is 14 residues. Germline V lookup: CDR1 LNHDA, CDR2 SQIVND (reference sequence). Trimming left V 3 bases short and J 7 bases short, with 15 bases between. Comment on this clonotype: What it binds is unknown.

MiXCR, run by TCRdb on the reads, gives a single entry per CDR3 protein. The sample lists some 400,000 distinct CDR3 sequences, under 40% occurring once. Sequencing input: PBMCs. J is TRBJ1-1 and V is TRBV19; the D is unclear. This TCR came from a human donor in good health (CMV status not recorded). Some clones in this sample may be carry-over from other donors' samples. CDR3 sequence: CASSIDWAWGEAFF. Here the CDR3 DNA reads TGTGCCAGTAGTATTGACTGGGCGTGGGGTGAAGCTTTCTTT. The full variable domain, completed using reference TRBV19 and TRBJ1-1, is DGGITQSPKYLFRKEGQNVTLSCEQNLNHDAMYWYRQDPGQGLRLIYYSQIVNDFQKGDIAEGYSVSREKKESFPLTVTSAQKNPTAFYLCASSIDWAWGEAFFGQGTRLTVV.